Given below is one T cell receptor (beta chain) in context. An approximately 220 ng quantity of DNA, roughly 29,000 T cell genomes, went into the sorted-subset replicate PCRs. This table comes from immunoSEQ multiplex PCR, and its TCRdb copy is limited to in-frame clones, with some not included. Of 950,000 to 1,100,000 clones detected, about 80% appear once; the ten largest clones hold approximately 1.3%. CD45RA+ naive and CD45RA-negative memory subsets were separated from CD4+ cells. The sample is drawn from a study of shared clonotypes between healthy human individuals. The source of this sequence is a man in his late teens or twenties in good health. Sample: memory CD4+ T cells sorted from blood. The subset denotes: CD45RA-negative fraction.

The CDR3 sequence: CASSPPGRGGYEQYF. CDR3 nucleotides: TGCGCCAGCAGCCCACCAGGCAGGGGAGGCTACGAGCAGTACTTC. The chain couples TRBV5-1 to TRBJ2-7; perhaps D is TRBD1 or TRBD2 (6 bases each). Germline CDR1 SGHRS, CDR2 YFSETQ. V dropped 4 bases and J dropped 3 bases, with 17 bases sitting between them. There are 15 residues in the CDR3.